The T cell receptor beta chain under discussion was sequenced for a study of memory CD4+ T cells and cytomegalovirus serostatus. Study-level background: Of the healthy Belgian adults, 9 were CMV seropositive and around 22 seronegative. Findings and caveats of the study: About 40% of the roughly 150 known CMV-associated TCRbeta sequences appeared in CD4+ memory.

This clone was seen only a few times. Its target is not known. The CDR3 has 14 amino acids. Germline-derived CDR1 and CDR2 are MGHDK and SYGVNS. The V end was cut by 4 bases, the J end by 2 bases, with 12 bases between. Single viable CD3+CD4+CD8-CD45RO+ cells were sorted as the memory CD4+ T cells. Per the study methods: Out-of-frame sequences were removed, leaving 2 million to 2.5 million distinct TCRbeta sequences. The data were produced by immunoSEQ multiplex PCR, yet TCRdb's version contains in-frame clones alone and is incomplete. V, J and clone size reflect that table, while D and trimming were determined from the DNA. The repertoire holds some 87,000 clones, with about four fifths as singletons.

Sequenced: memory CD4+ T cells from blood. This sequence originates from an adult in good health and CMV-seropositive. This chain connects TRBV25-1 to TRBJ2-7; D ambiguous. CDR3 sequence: CASSGKGGAYEQYF. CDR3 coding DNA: TGTGCCAGCAGTGGAAAGGGTGGGGCCTACGAGCAGTACTTC.